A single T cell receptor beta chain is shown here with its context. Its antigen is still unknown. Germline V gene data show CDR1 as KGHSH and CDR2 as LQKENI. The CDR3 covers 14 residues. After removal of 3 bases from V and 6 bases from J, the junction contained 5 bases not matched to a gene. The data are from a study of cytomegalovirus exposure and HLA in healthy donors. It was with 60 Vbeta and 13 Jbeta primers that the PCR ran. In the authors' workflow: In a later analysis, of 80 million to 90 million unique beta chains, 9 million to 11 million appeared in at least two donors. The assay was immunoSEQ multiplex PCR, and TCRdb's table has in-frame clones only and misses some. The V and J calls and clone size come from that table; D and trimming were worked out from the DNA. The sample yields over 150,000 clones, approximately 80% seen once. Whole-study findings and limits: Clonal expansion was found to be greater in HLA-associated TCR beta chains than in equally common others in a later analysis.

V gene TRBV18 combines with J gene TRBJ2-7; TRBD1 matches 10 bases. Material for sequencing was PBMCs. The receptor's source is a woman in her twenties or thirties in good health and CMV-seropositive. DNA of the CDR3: TGTGCCAGCTCACCGCGGGGACAGGGGAGCGAGCAGTACTTC. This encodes CASSPRGQGSEQYF. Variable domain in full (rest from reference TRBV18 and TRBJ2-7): NAGVMQNPRHLVRRRGQEARLRCSPMKGHSHVYWYRQLPEEGLKFMVYLQKENIIDESGMPKERFSAEFPKEGPSILRIQQVVRGDSAAYFCASSPRGQGSEQYFGPGTRLTVT.